This TCR beta chain was sequenced for a study of blood T cell repertoires in COVID-19. Study as a whole: COVID-19 samples, acute and convalescent, were from the United States, Italy and Spain.

This CDR3 region has 15 residues. V lost 3 bases, J lost 0 bases, and 2 bases stayed unmatched. CDR1 is SGHRS, CDR2 YFSETQ, per germline. The study drew participants aged about 18 to 89 years from approximately 23 US areas. In Cohort 3, a recovered donor had either two negative PCRs, clearance, or symptom resolution. Only in-frame clones appear in the TCRdb table, and some are missing; sequencing was by immunoSEQ multiplex PCR. The data contain around 130,000 clones, 80% to 85% of them singletons. The genes are TRBV5-1 and TRBJ2-2; the match to TRBD2 covers 7 bases. The TCR comes from a woman aged 25 to 45 who had recovered from COVID-19. The specimen sequenced was PBMCs or T cells enriched from blood (not recorded which). The CDR3 is CASSWGGSNTGELFF. CDR3 in DNA: TGCGCCAGCAGCTGGGGGGGATCGAACACCGGGGAGCTGTTTTTT.